This TCR beta chain was captured by sequencing in a study of cytomegalovirus exposure and HLA in healthy donors. Comments on this clone: Its antigen is currently unknown.

Germline assignment: CDR1 GTSNPN and CDR2 SVGIG (reference sequence). CDR3 length: 15 residues. V gave up 4 bases and J gave up 4 bases, with 20 bases separating them. The assay was immunoSEQ multiplex PCR, and TCRdb's table has in-frame clones only and misses some. The table records 150,000 or so clones, about 89% of them present only once. Study observations and caveats: Across donors, most TCRs were seen rarely, yet some public ones were widespread. Among the CMV-associated chains, three were confirmed in vitro as specific for CMV antigens. A classifier reportedly called cytomegalovirus status with high sensitivity and specificity. A subsequent analysis found that TCR clusters from the first cohort also tended to co-occur in the 90 to 150 validation repertoires, with 94% of cluster scores above 0.

The sample consisted of PBMCs. The V and J genes are TRBV30 and TRBJ2-7, with no clear D. The sequence was collected from a woman younger than 35 in good health and CMV-seropositive. The CDR3, as DNA: TGTGCCTGGATACCCCGAAATACAGATAATTACGAGCAGTACTTC. Residues: CAWIPRNTDNYEQYF.